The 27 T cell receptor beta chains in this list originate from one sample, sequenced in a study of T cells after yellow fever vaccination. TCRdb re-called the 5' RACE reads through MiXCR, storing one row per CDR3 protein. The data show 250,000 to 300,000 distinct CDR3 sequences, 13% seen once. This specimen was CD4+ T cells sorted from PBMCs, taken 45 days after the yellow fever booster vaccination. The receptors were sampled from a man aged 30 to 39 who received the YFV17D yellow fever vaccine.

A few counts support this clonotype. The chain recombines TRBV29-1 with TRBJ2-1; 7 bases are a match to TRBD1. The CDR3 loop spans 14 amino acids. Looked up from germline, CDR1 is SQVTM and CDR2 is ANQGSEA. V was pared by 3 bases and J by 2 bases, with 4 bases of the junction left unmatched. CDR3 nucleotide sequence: TGCAGCGTTGAGAGACAGGGAACCTACAATGAGCAGTTCTTC. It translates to CSVERQGTYNEQFF.

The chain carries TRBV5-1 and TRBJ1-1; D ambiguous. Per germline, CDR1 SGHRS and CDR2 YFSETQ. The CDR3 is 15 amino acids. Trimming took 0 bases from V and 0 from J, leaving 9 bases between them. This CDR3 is CASSLGITMNTEAFF. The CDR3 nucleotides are TGCGCCAGCAGCTTGGGGATCACCATGAACACTGAAGCTTTCTTT.

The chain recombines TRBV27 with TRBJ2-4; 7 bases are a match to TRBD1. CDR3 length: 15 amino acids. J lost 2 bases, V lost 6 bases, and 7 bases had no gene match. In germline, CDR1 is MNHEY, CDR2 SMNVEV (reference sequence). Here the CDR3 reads CASSPFRGTKNIQYF. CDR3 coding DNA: TGTGCCAGCAGCCCATTCAGGGGGACCAAAAACATTCAGTACTTC.

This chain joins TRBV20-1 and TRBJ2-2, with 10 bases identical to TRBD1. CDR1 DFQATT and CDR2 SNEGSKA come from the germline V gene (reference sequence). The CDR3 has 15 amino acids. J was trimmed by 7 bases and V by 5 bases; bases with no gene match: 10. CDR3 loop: CSARGTGAQIGELFF. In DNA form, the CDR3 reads TGCAGTGCTCGGGGGACAGGGGCCCAAATCGGGGAGCTGTTTTTT.

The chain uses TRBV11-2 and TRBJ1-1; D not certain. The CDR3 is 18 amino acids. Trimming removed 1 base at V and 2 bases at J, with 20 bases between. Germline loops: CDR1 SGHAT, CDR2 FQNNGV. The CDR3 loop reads CASSLGRVQVALNTEAFF. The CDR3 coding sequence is TGTGCCAGCAGCTTAGGAAGGGTACAAGTTGCCCTAAACACTGAAGCTTTCTTT.

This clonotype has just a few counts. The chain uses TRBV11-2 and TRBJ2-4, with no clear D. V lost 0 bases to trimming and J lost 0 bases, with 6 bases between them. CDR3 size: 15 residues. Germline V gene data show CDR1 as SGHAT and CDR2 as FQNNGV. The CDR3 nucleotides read TGTGCCAGCAGCTTAGAAAAGTCAGCCAAAAACATTCAGTACTTC. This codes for CASSLEKSAKNIQYF.

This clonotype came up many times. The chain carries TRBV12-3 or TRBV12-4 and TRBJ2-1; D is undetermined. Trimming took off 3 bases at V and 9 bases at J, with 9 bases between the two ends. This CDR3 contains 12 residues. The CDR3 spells CASSFEGFEQFF. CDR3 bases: TGTGCCAGCAGTTTTGAAGGGTTTGAGCAGTTCTTC.

As DNA, the CDR3 is TGCAGTGCTCTTAAGACTCAAGGCCAAGGGTCACCCCTCCACTTT. This encodes CSALKTQGQGSPLHF. This chain links TRBV20-1 with TRBJ1-6; D gene unclear. Trimming took 5 bases from V and 10 from J, leaving 21 bases between them. The CDR3 runs to 15 residues. The germline V gene encodes CDR1 DFQATT and CDR2 SNEGSKA (reference sequence).

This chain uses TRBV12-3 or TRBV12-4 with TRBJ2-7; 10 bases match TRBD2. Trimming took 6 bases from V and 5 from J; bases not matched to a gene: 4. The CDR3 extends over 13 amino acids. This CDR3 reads CASSRLAGDEQYF. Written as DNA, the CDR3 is TGTGCCAGCAGCCGCCTAGCGGGAGACGAGCAGTACTTC.

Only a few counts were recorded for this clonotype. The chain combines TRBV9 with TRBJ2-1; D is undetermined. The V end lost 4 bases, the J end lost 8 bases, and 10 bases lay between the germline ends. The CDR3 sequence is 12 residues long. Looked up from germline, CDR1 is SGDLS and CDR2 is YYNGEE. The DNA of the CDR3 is TGTGCCAGCAGCACCCGTTATCATGAGCAGTTCTTC. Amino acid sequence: CASSTRYHEQFF.

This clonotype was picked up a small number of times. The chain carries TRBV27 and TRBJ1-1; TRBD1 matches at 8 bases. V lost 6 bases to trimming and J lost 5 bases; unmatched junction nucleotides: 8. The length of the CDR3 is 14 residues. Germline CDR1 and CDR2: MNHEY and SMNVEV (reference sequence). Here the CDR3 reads CASSLGYRGTEAFF. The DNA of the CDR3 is TGTGCCAGCAGCCTGGGGTACAGGGGGACTGAAGCTTTCTTT.

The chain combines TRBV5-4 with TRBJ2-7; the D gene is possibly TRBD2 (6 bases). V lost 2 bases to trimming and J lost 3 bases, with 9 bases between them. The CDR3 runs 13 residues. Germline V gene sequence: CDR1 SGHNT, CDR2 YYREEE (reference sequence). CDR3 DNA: TGTGCCAGCAGCTTAGGGGAGGACTACGAGCAGTACTTC. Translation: CASSLGEDYEQYF.

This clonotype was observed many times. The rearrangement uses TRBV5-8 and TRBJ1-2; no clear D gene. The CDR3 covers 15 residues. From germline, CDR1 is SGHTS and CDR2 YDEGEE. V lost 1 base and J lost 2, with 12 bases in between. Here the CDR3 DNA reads TGTGCCAGCAGCTTGACTACCATTATGAACTATGGCTACACCTTC. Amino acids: CASSLTTIMNYGYTF.

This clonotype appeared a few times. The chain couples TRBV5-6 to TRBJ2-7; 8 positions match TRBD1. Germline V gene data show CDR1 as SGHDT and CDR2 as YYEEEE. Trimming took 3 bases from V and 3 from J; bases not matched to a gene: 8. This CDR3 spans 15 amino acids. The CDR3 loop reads CASSSAGQEYYEQYF. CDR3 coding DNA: TGTGCCAGCAGCTCGGCGGGACAGGAATACTACGAGCAGTACTTC.

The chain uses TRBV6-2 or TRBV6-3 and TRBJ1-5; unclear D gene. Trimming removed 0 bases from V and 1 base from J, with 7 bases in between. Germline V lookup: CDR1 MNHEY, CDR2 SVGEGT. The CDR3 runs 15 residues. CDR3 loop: CASSYSGRSNQPQHF. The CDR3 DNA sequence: TGTGCCAGCAGTTACTCAGGGAGAAGCAATCAGCCCCAGCATTTT.

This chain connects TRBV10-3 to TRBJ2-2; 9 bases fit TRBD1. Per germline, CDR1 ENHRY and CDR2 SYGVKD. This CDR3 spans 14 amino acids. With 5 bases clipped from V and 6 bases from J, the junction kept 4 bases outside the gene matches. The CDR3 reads CAISRDREPGELFF. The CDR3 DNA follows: TGTGCCATCAGTCGGGACAGGGAACCCGGGGAGCTGTTTTTT.

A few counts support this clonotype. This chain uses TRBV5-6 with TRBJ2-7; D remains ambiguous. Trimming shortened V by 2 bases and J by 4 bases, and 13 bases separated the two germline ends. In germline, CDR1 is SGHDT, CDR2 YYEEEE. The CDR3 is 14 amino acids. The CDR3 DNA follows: TGTGCCAGCAGCTTAGCGCCAGAACTTTACGAGCAGTACTTC. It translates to CASSLAPELYEQYF.

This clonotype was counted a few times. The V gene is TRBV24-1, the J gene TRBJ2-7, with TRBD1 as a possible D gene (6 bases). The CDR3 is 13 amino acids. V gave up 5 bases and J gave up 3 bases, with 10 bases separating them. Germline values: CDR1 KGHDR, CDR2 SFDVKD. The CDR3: CATSGRDNYEQYF. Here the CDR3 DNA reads TGTGCCACCAGTGGCCGGGACAACTACGAGCAGTACTTC.

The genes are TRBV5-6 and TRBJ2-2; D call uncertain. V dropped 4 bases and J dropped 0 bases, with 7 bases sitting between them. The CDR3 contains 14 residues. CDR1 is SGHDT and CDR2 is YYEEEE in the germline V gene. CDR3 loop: CASSQTTNTGELFF. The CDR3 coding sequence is TGTGCCAGCAGCCAGACAACGAACACCGGGGAGCTGTTTTTT.

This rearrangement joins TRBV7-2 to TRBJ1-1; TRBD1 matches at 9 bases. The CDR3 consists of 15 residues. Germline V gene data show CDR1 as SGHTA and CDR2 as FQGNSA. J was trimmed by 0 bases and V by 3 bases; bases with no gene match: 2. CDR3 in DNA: TGTGCCAGCAGCTTGGGGACAGGGATGAACACTGAAGCTTTCTTT. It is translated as CASSLGTGMNTEAFF.

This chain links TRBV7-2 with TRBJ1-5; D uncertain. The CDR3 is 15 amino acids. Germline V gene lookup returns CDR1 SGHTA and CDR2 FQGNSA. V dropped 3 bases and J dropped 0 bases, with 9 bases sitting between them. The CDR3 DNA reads TGTGCCAGCAGCTTTCTGGCGGATAGCAATCAGCCCCAGCATTTT. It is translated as CASSFLADSNQPQHF.

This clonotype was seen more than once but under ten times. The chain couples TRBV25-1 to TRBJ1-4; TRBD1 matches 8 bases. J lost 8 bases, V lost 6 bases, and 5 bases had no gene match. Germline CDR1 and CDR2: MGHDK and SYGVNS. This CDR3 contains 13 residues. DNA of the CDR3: TGTGCCAGCAGGGACAGGGCGGGGGAAAAACTGTTTTTT. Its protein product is CASRDRAGEKLFF.

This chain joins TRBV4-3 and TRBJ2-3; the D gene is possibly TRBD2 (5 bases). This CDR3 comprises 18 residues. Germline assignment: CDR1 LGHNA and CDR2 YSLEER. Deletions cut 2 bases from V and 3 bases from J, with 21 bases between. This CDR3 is CASSQQAAASLWTDTQYF. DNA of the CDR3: TGCGCCAGCAGCCAACAAGCGGCGGCCTCCCTTTGGACAGATACGCAGTATTTT.

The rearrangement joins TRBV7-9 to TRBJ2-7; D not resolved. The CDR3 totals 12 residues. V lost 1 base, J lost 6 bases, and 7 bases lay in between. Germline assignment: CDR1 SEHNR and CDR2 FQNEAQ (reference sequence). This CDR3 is CASSLEALEQYF. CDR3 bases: TGTGCCAGCAGCTTAGAGGCCCTCGAGCAGTACTTC.

The CDR3 nucleotides are TGTGCCAGCAGTTCGCCGACTAGCGGGGAAGAGACCCAGTACTTC. Translating it yields CASSSPTSGEETQYF. J is TRBJ2-5 and V is TRBV6-5, with 11 bases fitting TRBD2. This CDR3 is built from 15 residues. CDR1 is MNHEY and CDR2 is SVGAGI in the germline V gene. J lost 3 bases, V lost 4 bases, and 4 bases had no gene match.

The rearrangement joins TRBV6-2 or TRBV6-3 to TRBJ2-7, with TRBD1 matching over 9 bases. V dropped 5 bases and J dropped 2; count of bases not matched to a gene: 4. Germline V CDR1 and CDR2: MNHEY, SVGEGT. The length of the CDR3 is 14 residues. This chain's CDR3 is CASSSGDRAYEQYF. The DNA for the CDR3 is TGTGCCAGCAGTAGCGGGGACAGGGCCTACGAGCAGTACTTC.

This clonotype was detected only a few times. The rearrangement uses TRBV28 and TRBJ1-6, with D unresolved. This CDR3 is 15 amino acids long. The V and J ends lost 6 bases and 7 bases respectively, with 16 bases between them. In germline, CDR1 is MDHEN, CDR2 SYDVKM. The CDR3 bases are TGTGCCAGCAGCCCCCTGGGTTCAGGAAATTCACCCCTCCACTTT. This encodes CASSPLGSGNSPLHF.